Described below is a single T cell receptor (beta chain) sequence and its context. Its specificity is not known. After removal of 4 bases from V and 2 bases from J, the junction contained 17 bases not matched to a gene. The CDR3 is 18 amino acids. The germline gives CDR1 SEHNR, CDR2 FQNEAQ (reference sequence). PCR involved 60 Vbeta and 13 Jbeta primers. The protocol was immunoSEQ multiplex PCR, while the TCRdb copy is restricted to in-frame clones and leaves out a portion. This repertoire shows approximately 100,000 clones, roughly 73% found once; its top ten account for roughly 3.8%. This sample is part of a study of cytomegalovirus exposure and HLA in healthy donors. General study points: Under in vitro conditions, a few CMV-associated chains were confirmed as specific for CMV antigens.

This receptor was taken from a woman aged 40 to 50 in good health and CMV-seronegative. The sample consisted of PBMCs. The rearrangement joins TRBV7-9 to TRBJ2-7; 7 nucleotides match TRBD1. The CDR3 here is CASSSNLAGTVRTYEQYF. CDR3 nucleotide sequence: TGTGCCAGCAGCTCCAATCTGGCCGGGACAGTTAGAACCTACGAGCAGTACTTC.